The rows below give T cell receptor beta chains drawn from one sample of a study of cytomegalovirus exposure and HLA in healthy donors. Using immunoSEQ multiplex PCR, the repertoire was profiled, and TCRdb retains in-frame clones only, with some absent. This repertoire shows 55,000 to 70,000 clones, roughly 94% found once; its top ten account for roughly 2.4%. Sequencing was done on a sample of PBMCs. These TCRs come from a young man in good health and CMV-seronegative. CDR3s include the opening cysteine and the closing phenylalanine or tryptophan. A D gene is named only where the DNA matches it firmly. A row's size may be missing; if present it is once, few, many or a size class.

d_call,v_call,j_call,clone_size,cdr3_aa,cdr3_nt
TRBD1,TRBV4-3,TRBJ2-7,NA,CASSQGKGTVSYEQYF,TGCGCCAGCAGCCAAGGGAAAGGGACAGTCTCCTACGAGCAGTACTTC
TRBD2,TRBV6-6,TRBJ2-2,NA,CASSYFGLADTGELFF,TGTGCCAGCAGTTACTTCGGACTAGCCGACACCGGGGAGCTGTTTTTT
NA,TRBV7-9,TRBJ1-3,NA,CASSPGGLNTIYF,TGTGCCAGCAGCCCGGGGGGTCTAAACACCATATATTTT
NA,TRBV6-5,TRBJ1-2,NA,CASHHRGGYTF,TGTGCCAGCCACCACAGAGGGGGCTACACCTTC
NA,TRBV18,TRBJ1-1,NA,CASSTGLNTEAFF,TGTGCCAGCTCTACAGGGTTGAACACTGAAGCTTTCTTT
NA,TRBV30,TRBJ1-1,NA,CAWSVMGGGAFF,TGTGCCTGGAGTGTAATGGGGGGAGGAGCTTTCTTT
NA,TRBV20-1,TRBJ1-1,NA,CSAVGFHEAFF,TGCAGTGCCGTGGGCTTCCATGAAGCTTTCTTT
TRBD1,TRBV19,TRBJ1-1,once,CASSPWTGNTEAFF,TGTGCCAGTAGTCCTTGGACAGGGAACACTGAAGCTTTCTTT
NA,TRBV18,TRBJ2-1,NA,CASSPGQRDNEQFF,TGTGCCAGCTCACCAGGACAGCGGGATAATGAGCAGTTCTTC
NA,TRBV11-3,TRBJ2-2,NA,CASSLGVVRAGELFF,TGTGCCAGCAGCTTAGGGGTCGTGCGGGCCGGGGAGCTGTTTTTT
NA,TRBV10-1,TRBJ2-1,NA,CASSDGSRNNEQFF,TGCGCCAGCAGTGACGGGAGTCGAAACAATGAGCAGTTCTTC
TRBD2,TRBV7-2,TRBJ2-7,NA,CASSLGLAGGLYEQYF,TGTGCCAGCAGCTTAGGACTAGCGGGAGGGCTATACGAGCAGTACTTC
NA,TRBV29-1,TRBJ1-2,NA,CSVVQQTLWINYGYTF,TGCAGCGTCGTACAGCAGACCCTTTGGATTAACTATGGCTACACCTTC
TRBD1,TRBV15,TRBJ2-3,NA,CATSTKQGFSDTQYF,TGTGCCACCAGCACTAAACAGGGGTTTTCAGATACGCAGTATTTT
TRBD1,TRBV6-5,TRBJ1-2,NA,CASSGQGTGYTF,TGTGCCAGCAGTGGACAGGGTACGGGCTACACCTTC
TRBD1,TRBV6-5,TRBJ1-3,NA,CASSGTVGNTIYF,TGTGCCAGCAGTGGGACAGTTGGAAACACCATATATTTT
TRBD2,TRBV27,TRBJ2-7,NA,CASTTGLAGAQQYF,TGTGCCAGCACTACTGGACTAGCGGGAGCCCAGCAGTACTTC
NA,TRBV5-8,TRBJ2-4,once,CANSDSLAKNIQYF,TGTGCCAATTCGGACAGCCTAGCCAAAAACATTCAGTACTTC
NA,TRBV5-1,TRBJ1-1,NA,CASSLTGNTEAFF,TGCGCCAGCAGCTTGACCGGGAACACTGAAGCTTTCTTT
TRBD1,TRBV6-1,TRBJ1-4,NA,CASTRTGNEKLFF,TGTGCCAGCACCCGGACAGGAAATGAAAAACTGTTTTTT
TRBD1,TRBV19,TRBJ2-2,NA,CASKGAWTGELFF,TGTGCCAGTAAGGGGGCTTGGACCGGGGAGCTGTTTTTT
NA,TRBV11-2,TRBJ1-5,NA,CASSLGGSGSPAEPQHF,TGTGCCAGCAGCTTAGGAGGATCGGGATCCCCTGCGGAGCCCCAGCATTTT
NA,TRBV11-2,TRBJ2-1,NA,CASSHEAEQFF,TGTGCCAGCAGCCACGAGGCTGAGCAGTTCTTC
NA,TRBV28,TRBJ2-3,NA,CASSSGDSDTQYF,TGTGCCAGCAGTTCAGGGGATTCGGATACGCAGTATTTT
TRBD2,TRBV11-3,TRBJ2-7,once,CASSLGLAGGSDEQYF,TGTGCCAGCAGCTTAGGACTAGCGGGAGGGTCCGACGAGCAGTACTTC
TRBD2,TRBV5-1,TRBJ2-7,NA,CASSLALAGEEEQYF,TGCGCTAGCAGCTTGGCACTAGCGGGAGAGGAGGAGCAGTACTTC